This TCR beta chain was recorded in a study of identical twins. Overall study findings and caveats: Partial confounding of zero-insertion analyses by invariant MAIT and iNKT cells was possible. Monozygotic twin pairs showed more out-of-frame TCR alpha sharing than models estimated.

A universal primer site came from template switching; cDNA carried unique molecular identifiers. TCRdb re-called the 5' RACE reads with MiXCR, one entry per CDR3 protein. This sample carries 410,000 or so distinct CDR3 sequences, around 20% of them seen once, and the ten largest clones take roughly an eighth. This clonotype has more than one count but fewer than ten. Antigen: not known. The ends lost 6 bases at V and 6 bases at J; junction bases unmatched: 8. The CDR3 totals 13 residues. Germline loops: CDR1 SQVTM, CDR2 ANQGSEA. This receptor was obtained from a man aged 45-60 years in good health. Sequencing was carried out using naive T cells sorted from blood. The V call is TRBV29-1, the J call TRBJ1-2; the match to TRBD1 covers 9 bases. CDR3 nucleotide sequence: TGCAGCGTCGGGGACAGGGCTAAGGATGGCTACACCTTC. It is translated as CSVGDRAKDGYTF.